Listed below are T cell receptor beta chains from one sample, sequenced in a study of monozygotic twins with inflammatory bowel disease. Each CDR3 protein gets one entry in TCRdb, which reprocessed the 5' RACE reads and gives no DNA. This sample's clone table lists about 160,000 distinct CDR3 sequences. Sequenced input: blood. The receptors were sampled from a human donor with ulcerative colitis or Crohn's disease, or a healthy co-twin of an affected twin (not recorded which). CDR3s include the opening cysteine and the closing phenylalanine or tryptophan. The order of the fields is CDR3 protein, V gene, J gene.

CDR3 protein: CASSLGGRRGYNSPLHF
V gene: TRBV7-8
J gene: TRBJ1-6

CDR3 protein: CASSLDRSNTEAFF
V gene: TRBV5-1
J gene: TRBJ1-1

CDR3 protein: CASSPLRTSGEETQYF
V gene: TRBV5-1
J gene: TRBJ2-5

CDR3 protein: CASSLEGQGSNSPLHF
V gene: TRBV5-1
J gene: TRBJ1-6

CDR3 protein: CASSPTKTPGQGNNQPQHF
V gene: TRBV11-1
J gene: TRBJ1-5

CDR3 protein: CSASLILGLTYNEQFF
V gene: TRBV20-1
J gene: TRBJ2-1

CDR3 protein: CASSPIRAGVNTEAFF
V gene: TRBV7-9
J gene: TRBJ1-1

CDR3 protein: CASSQQLSYEQYF
V gene: TRBV5-1
J gene: TRBJ2-7

CDR3 protein: CAISEGYEQYF
V gene: TRBV10-3
J gene: TRBJ2-7

CDR3 protein: CASSVRSNTEAFF
V gene: TRBV6-4
J gene: TRBJ1-1

CDR3 protein: CSASGRGWTDTQYF
V gene: TRBV20-1
J gene: TRBJ2-3

CDR3 protein: CASSSDRGKAYEQYF
V gene: TRBV12-3/TRBV12-4
J gene: TRBJ2-7

CDR3 protein: CASSFKGQIYEQYF
V gene: TRBV18
J gene: TRBJ2-7

CDR3 protein: CSASPLAGGVNEQFF
V gene: TRBV20-1
J gene: TRBJ2-1